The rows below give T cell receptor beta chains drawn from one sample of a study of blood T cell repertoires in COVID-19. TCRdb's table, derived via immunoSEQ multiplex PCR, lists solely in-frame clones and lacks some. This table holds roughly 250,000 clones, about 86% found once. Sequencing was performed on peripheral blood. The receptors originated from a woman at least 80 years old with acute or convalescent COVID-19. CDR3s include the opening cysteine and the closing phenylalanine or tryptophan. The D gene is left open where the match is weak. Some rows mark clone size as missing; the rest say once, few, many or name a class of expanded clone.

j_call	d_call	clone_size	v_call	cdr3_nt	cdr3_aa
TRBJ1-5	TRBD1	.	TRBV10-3	TGTGCCATCAGTGCAACAGGGGGCAATCAGCCCCAGCATTTT	CAISATGGNQPQHF
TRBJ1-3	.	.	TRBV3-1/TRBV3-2	TGTGCCAGCAGCCAAGCCGCAGGGTCTGGAAACACCATATATTTT	CASSQAAGSGNTIYF
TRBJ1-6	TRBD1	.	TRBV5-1	TGCGCCAGCAGCTTGGCTACAGGGGGCGGGTCACCCCTCCACTTT	CASSLATGGGSPLHF
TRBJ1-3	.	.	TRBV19	TGTGCCAGTAGACACCGAAGCTCTGGAAACACCATATATTTT	CASRHRSSGNTIYF
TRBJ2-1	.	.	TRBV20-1	TGCAGTGCGCCCAGGGGCCTTGAGCAGTTCTTC	CSAPRGLEQFF
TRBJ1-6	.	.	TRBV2	TGTGCCAGCAGTGAAGGCCGAGGTGCGTCACCCCTCCACTTT	CASSEGRGASPLHF
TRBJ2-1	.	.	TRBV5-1	TGCGCCAGCAGCTTGGACTTCTCCACGGAGCAGTTCTTC	CASSLDFSTEQFF
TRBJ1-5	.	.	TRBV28	TGTGCCAGCAGTGCCCCAGGGAATCAGCCCCAGCATTTT	CASSAPGNQPQHF
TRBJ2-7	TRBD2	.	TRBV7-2	TGTGCCAGCAGCCTTTTAGCGGGGCAGGCGGAGCAGTACTTC	CASSLLAGQAEQYF
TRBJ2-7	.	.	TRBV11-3	TGTGCCAGCAGCCCAGCCCCTAGCTCCTACGAGCAGTACTTC	CASSPAPSSYEQYF
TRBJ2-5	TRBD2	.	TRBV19	TGTGCCAGTAGTATGTCGGGGGGTTCGGAGACCCAGTACTTC	CASSMSGGSETQYF
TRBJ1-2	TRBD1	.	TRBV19	TGTGCCAGTAGTAGAACCGGGACAGGGGGCGCGGATGGCTACACCTTC	CASSRTGTGGADGYTF
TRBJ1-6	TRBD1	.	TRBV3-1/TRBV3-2	TGTGCCAGCATAGACAGGGGAAGTAATTCACCCCTCCACTTT	CASIDRGSNSPLHF
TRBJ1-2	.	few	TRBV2	TGTGCCAGTACTAGAGACGGAAAATATGGCTACACCTTC	CASTRDGKYGYTF
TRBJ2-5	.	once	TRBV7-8	TGTGCCAGCAAAACCCTCGGAGAAGCCCAAGAGACCCAGTACTTC	CASKTLGEAQETQYF
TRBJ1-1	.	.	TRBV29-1	TGCAGCGCCGCCTTGACAGCCCTGAACACTGAAGCTTTCTTT	CSAALTALNTEAFF
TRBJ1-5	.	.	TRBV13	TGTGCCAGCAGTCAGGGGTTCGGGAATCAGCCCCAGCATTTT	CASSQGFGNQPQHF
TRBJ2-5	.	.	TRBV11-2	TGTGCCAGCAGCTTAACCGAGCAAGAGACCCAGTACTTC	CASSLTEQETQYF
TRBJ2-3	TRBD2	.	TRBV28	TGTGCCAGTTTAGGAAGCGGGGGGAGCACAGATACGCAGTATTTT	CASLGSGGSTDTQYF
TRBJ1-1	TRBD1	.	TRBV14	TGTGCCAGCACTGAGGGCAGGGGGCACTTGAACACTGAAGCTTTCTTT	CASTEGRGHLNTEAFF
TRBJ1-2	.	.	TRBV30	TGTGCCTGGAGTGTTGTAGCAAATTATGGCTACACCTTC	CAWSVVANYGYTF
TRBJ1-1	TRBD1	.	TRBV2	TGTGCCAGTGGGGACAGGGGAATGAACACTGAAGCTTTCTTT	CASGDRGMNTEAFF
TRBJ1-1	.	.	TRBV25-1	TGTGCCAGCAGTGGACAAACGAACACTGAAGCTTTCTTT	CASSGQTNTEAFF
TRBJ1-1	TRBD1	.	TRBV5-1	TGCGCCAGCAACCCAGGGGGTAGGAACACTGAAGCTTTCTTT	CASNPGGRNTEAFF
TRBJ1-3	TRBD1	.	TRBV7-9	TGTGCCAGCAGCTTGAAGATCCGGCGGGACAGCAACTCTGGAAACACCATATATTTT	CASSLKIRRDSNSGNTIYF
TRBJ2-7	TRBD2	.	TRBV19	TGTGCCAGTAGTAAGGCCCCTAGCGGGGCGCCCTACGAGCAGTACTTC	CASSKAPSGAPYEQYF
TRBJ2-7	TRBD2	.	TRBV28	TGTGCCAGCAGTTTGGGAACCACTAGCGGGGGTTCCTACGAGCAGTACTTC	CASSLGTTSGGSYEQYF
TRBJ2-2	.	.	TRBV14	TGTGCCAGCAGCCCCTGGGGGGGGCTGCTGGGCACCGGGGAGCTGTTTTTT	CASSPWGGLLGTGELFF
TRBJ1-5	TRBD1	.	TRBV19	TGTGCCAGTAGCAGCCGGGGACAGGCTAGCAATCAGCCCCAGCATTTT	CASSSRGQASNQPQHF
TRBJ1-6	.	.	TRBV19	TGTGCCAACCACCCGGGTTTTAATTCACCCCTCCACTTT	CANHPGFNSPLHF
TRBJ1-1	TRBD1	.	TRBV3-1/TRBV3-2	TGTGCCAGCAGCCCCCGGGACAGGGGCTGGGGCACTGAAGCTTTCTTT	CASSPRDRGWGTEAFF
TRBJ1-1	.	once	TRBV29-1	TGCAGCGTAATGGGCCTGGGAGGCCGGAACACTGAAGCTTTCTTT	CSVMGLGGRNTEAFF
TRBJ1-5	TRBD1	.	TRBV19	TGTGCCAGTACCGGGACAGGGAATCAGCCCCAGCATTTT	CASTGTGNQPQHF
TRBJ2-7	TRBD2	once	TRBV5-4	TGTGCCAGCAGCGTGGGACTAGCGGGGGGGGCCTACGAGCAGTACTTC	CASSVGLAGGAYEQYF
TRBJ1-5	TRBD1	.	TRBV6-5	TGTGCCAGCAGGAGACAGGGAACGAGCAATCAGCCCCAGCATTTT	CASRRQGTSNQPQHF
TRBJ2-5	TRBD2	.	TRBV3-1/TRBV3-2	TGTGCCAGCAGCCAAGATCTCGTGGGGCTAGCGGGGGGGCAAGAGACCCAGTACTTC	CASSQDLVGLAGGQETQYF
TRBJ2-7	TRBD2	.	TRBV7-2	TGTGCCAGCAGCTTCAGGACTAGCGGGGTCTACGAGCAGTACTTC	CASSFRTSGVYEQYF
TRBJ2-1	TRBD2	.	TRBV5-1	TGCGCCAGCAGTTTGACGGGGGGTGCCTCCTACAATGAGCAGTTCTTC	CASSLTGGASYNEQFF
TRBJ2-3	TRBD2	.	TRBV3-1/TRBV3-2	TGTGCCAGCAGCCGTAGCGGGGGTAAAGATACGCAGTATTTT	CASSRSGGKDTQYF
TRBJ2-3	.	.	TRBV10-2	TGCGCCAGCAGTTCTAGCACAGATACGCAGTATTTT	CASSSSTDTQYF
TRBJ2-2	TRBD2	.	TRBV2	TGTGCCAGCACCCAAGGGCTAGCGGGGGGGCCAAGGACCGGGGAGCTGTTTTTT	CASTQGLAGGPRTGELFF
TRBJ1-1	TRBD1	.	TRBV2	TGTGCCAGCATCTCACTAACAGGGGTAGGGAACACTGAAGCTTTCTTT	CASISLTGVGNTEAFF
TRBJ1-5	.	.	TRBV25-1	TGTGCCAGCAGTGAATCCCTAGCCGGGCCGCTTGCGAATCAGCCCCAGCATTTT	CASSESLAGPLANQPQHF
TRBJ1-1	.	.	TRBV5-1	TGCGCCAGCAGCTTGCCAGGGAACACTGAAGCTTTCTTT	CASSLPGNTEAFF
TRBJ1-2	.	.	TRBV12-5	TGTGCTAGTGGTTTGGTAAGGGGAGGGCTCGATGGCTACACCTTC	CASGLVRGGLDGYTF
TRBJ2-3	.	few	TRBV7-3	TGTGCCAGCAGCTCCCCCGGGGCGGGGGCCTACTTTCCTAGCACAGATACGCAGTATTTT	CASSSPGAGAYFPSTDTQYF
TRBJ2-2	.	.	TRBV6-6	TGTGCCAGCAGGCGGGACAGTCAGATAACCGGGGAGCTGTTTTTT	CASRRDSQITGELFF
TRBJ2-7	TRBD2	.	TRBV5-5	TGTGCCAGCAGCTTTGCGGGGGGGTCCTACGAGCAGTACTTC	CASSFAGGSYEQYF
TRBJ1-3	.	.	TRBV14	TGTGCCAGCAGCCAAGTTGGCCGCTCTGGAAACACCATATATTTT	CASSQVGRSGNTIYF
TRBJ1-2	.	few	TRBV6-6	TGTGCCAGCAGTTACGTCAGGGATCCCGGAGTCCATGGCTACACCTTC	CASSYVRDPGVHGYTF
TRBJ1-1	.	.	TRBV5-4	TGTGCCAGCAGCCGCAAACAACCGGGGGGAAACCTGAACACTGAAGCTTTCTTT	CASSRKQPGGNLNTEAFF
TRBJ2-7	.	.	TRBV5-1	TGCGCCAGCAGCTTGGCCCCCGGGGATTCCTACGAGCAGTACTTC	CASSLAPGDSYEQYF
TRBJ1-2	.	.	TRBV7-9	TGTGCCAGCAGCCCCCCCGACAGGACGATTAACTATGGCTACACCTTC	CASSPPDRTINYGYTF
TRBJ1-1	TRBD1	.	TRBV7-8	TGTGCCAGCAGCTCTACCTGGACAGGGGAGGCTGAAGCTTTCTTT	CASSSTWTGEAEAFF
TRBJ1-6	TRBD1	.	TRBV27	TGTGCCAGCACCGAGGGGGCGTGGGCACCGAATTCACCCCTCCACTTT	CASTEGAWAPNSPLHF